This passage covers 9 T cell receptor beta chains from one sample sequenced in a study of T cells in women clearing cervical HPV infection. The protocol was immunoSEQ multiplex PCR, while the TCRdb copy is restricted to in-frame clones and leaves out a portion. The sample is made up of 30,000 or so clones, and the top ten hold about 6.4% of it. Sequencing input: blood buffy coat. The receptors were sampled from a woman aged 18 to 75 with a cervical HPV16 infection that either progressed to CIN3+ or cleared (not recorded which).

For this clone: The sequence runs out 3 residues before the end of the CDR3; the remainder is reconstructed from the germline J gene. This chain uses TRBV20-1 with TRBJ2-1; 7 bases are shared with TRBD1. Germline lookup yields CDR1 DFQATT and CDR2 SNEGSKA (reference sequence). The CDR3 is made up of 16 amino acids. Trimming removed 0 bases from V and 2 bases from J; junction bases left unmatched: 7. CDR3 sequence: CSAREREQGPYNEQFF. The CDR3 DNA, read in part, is TGCAGTGCTAGAGAGAGAGAACAGGGGCCCTACAATGAG.

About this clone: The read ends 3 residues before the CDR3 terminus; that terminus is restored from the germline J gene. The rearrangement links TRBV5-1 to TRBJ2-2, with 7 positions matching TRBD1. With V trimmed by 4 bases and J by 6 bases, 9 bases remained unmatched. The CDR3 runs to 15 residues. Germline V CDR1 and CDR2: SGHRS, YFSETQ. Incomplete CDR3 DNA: TGCGCCAGCAGCCCGGGACGACAGGGATCCGGGGAG. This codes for CASSPGRQGSGE. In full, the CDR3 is CASSPGRQGSGELFF.

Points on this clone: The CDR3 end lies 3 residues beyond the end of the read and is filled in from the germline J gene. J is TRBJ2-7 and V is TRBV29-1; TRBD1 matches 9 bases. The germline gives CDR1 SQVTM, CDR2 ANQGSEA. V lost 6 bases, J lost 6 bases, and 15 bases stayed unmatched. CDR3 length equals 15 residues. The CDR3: CSVQPRTGAPLEQYF. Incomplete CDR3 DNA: TGCAGCGTGCAACCCAGGACAGGGGCGCCCCTCGAG.

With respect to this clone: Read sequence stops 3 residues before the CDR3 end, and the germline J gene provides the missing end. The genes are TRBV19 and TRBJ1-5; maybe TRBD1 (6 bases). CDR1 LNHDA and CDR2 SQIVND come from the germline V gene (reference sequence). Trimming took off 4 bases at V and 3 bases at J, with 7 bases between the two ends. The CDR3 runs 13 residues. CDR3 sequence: CASSTGVNQPQHF. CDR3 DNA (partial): TGTGCCAGTAGTACAGGGGTCAATCAGCCC.

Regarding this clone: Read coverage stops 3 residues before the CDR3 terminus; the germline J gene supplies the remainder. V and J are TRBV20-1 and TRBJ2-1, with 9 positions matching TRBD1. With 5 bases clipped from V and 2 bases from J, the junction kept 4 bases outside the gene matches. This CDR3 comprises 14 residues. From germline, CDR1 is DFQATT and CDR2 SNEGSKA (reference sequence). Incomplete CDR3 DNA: TGCAGTGCTCCGGACAGGGGAACCTACAATGAG. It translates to CSAPDRGTYNE. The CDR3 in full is CSAPDRGTYNEQFF.

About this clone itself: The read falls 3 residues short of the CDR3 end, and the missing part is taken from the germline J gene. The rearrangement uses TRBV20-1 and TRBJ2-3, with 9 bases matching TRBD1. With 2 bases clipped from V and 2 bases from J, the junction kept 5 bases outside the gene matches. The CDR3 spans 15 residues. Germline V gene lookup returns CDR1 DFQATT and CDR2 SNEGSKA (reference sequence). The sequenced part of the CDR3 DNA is TGCAGTGCTAGAATAGGGGACAGGGACACAGATACG. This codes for CSARIGDRDTDT. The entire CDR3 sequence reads CSARIGDRDTDTQYF.

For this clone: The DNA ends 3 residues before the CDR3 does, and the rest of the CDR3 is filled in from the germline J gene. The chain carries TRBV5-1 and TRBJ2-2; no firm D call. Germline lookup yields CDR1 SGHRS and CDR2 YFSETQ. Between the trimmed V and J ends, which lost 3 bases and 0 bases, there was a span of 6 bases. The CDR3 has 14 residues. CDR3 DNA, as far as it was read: TGCGCCAGCAGCTACAGACCGAACACCGGGGAG. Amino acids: CASSYRPNTGE. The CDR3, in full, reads CASSYRPNTGELFF.

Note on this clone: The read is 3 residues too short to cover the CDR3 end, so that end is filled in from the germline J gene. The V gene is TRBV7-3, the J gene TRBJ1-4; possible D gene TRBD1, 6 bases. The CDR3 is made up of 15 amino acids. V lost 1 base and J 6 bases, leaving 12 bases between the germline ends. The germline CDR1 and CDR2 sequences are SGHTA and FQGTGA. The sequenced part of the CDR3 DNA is TGTGCCAGCAGCTTAAACGGGGGGCGCGATGAAAAA. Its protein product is CASSLNGGRDEK. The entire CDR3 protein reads CASSLNGGRDEKLFF.

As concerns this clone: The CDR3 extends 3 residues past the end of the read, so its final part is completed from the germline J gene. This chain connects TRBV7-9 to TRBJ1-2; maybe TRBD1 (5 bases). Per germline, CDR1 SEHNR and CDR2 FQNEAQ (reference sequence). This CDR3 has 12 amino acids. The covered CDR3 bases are TGTGCCAGCAGCTTACAGGGAAAAGGC. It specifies CASSLQGKG. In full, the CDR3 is CASSLQGKGYTF.